The rows below give T cell receptor beta chains drawn from one sample of a study of T-cell memory formation after mild COVID-19. TCRdb re-derived calls from the 5' RACE reads in MiXCR, one entry per CDR3 protein. The sample includes about 350,000 distinct CDR3 sequences, roughly 15% of them seen just once. Sequenced: PBMCs or a T cell subset sorted from them (not recorded which). All receptors come from a man between 18 and 35 years old who had mild COVID-19 (a few samples of this study predate the infection). Cell type and time point are not known. CDR3s leave out the opening cysteine and the closing phenylalanine or tryptophan.

j_call,v_call,cdr3_aa
TRBJ2-5,TRBV12-3/TRBV12-4,ASSLIQGGGETQY
TRBJ2-1,TRBV5-4,ASSLDGRNSYNEQF
TRBJ2-4,TRBV5-1,ASSLDGGAKNIQY
TRBJ2-1,TRBV5-1,ASSSGWVEQF
TRBJ1-5,TRBV2,ASRRTEYSNQPQH
TRBJ1-6,TRBV27,ASSSVEIPSPLH
TRBJ1-1,TRBV6-5,ASSATGKDTEAF
TRBJ1-1,TRBV27,ASTPGGIDTEAF
TRBJ2-5,TRBV5-1,ASSLDPAGQETQY
TRBJ1-5,TRBV7-9,ASSLTNQPQH
TRBJ2-1,TRBV5-1,ASSFPGQGDNEQF
TRBJ2-1,TRBV6-6,ASKLWQGAGEQF
TRBJ2-3,TRBV6-6,ASSYSPGTDTQY
TRBJ2-7,TRBV7-2,ASKGFHPSYEQY
TRBJ2-7,TRBV6-5,ASSPGTGIHEQY
TRBJ1-3,TRBV20-1,SAGDRAVSGNTIY
TRBJ1-5,TRBV5-1,ASSLAPGNQPQH
TRBJ1-1,TRBV10-3,AISRQGARTEAF
TRBJ2-1,TRBV3-1,ASSLLPGLADEQF
TRBJ2-6,TRBV6-2/TRBV6-3,ASTSWGVSGANVLT
TRBJ1-4,TRBV4-3,ASSQAWVRGLGREKLF
TRBJ1-6,TRBV6-2/TRBV6-3,ASSPRDTRRSPLH
TRBJ1-1,TRBV19,ASSPGGVSEAF
TRBJ2-5,TRBV3-1,ASSHYGGADETQY
TRBJ2-1,TRBV5-1,ASSELIRADNEQF
TRBJ1-2,TRBV4-3,ASSQPSAAGDYGYT
TRBJ2-6,TRBV6-5,ASSYSGGRGEANVLT
TRBJ2-5,TRBV12-3/TRBV12-4,ASSLHGGETQY
TRBJ2-5,TRBV5-5,ASSLAVLETQY
TRBJ2-5,TRBV12-3/TRBV12-4,ASSWTAQETQY
TRBJ2-5,TRBV5-1,ASSYQGMSETQY
TRBJ1-4,TRBV5-1,ASSYSVGGSEKLF
TRBJ2-5,TRBV7-2,ASSPAAALRETQY
TRBJ1-1,TRBV18,ASSPNPDLVTEAF
TRBJ2-5,TRBV7-2,ASSWASGGPQETQY
TRBJ2-5,TRBV5-1,ASSPGTKLKETQY
TRBJ2-7,TRBV6-5,ASSYRQTYEQY
TRBJ1-3,TRBV6-6,ASSYTGGNTIY
TRBJ2-6,TRBV4-3,ASSQEPSGANVLT
TRBJ2-4,TRBV30,AWSPGDPEDIQY
TRBJ2-2,TRBV12-3/TRBV12-4,ASSPPRTGELF
TRBJ2-5,TRBV7-3,ASRSGASQETQY
TRBJ2-1,TRBV29-1,SDGPRDEQF
TRBJ2-2,TRBV7-2,ASTVEYTGELF
TRBJ1-1,TRBV7-2,ASRIITGYTEAF
TRBJ1-5,TRBV20-1,SARQGARDQPQH
TRBJ1-5,TRBV4-1,ASSQVGQSNQPQH
TRBJ2-3,TRBV7-9,ASSSALPSTDTQY
TRBJ2-5,TRBV3-1,ASRRTSGGLLETQY
TRBJ2-1,TRBV6-2/TRBV6-3,ASSFRQKYNEQF
TRBJ2-7,TRBV9,ASSPRDRLTYEQY
TRBJ2-3,TRBV6-2/TRBV6-3,ASSYPAGTSGGPLGTDTQY
TRBJ2-7,TRBV7-9,ASSKGGPYEQY
TRBJ1-1,TRBV7-2,ASSLTGGIGAEAF
TRBJ2-3,TRBV6-6,ASSLGGQSDTQY
TRBJ2-7,TRBV6-6,ASSYGDTGQGALYEQY
TRBJ2-5,TRBV18,ASSPPQETQY